This TCR beta chain originates from a study of blood T cell repertoires in COVID-19. Turning to the study itself: Researchers got acute and convalescent COVID-19 samples from the United States, Italy and Spain. The analysed material was cDNA or gDNA that came from T cells, B-cell-depleted T cells, or PBMCs.

This CDR3 contains 16 residues. Germline loops: CDR1 KGHDR, CDR2 SFDVKD. V lost 0 bases to trimming and J lost 9 bases; unmatched junction nucleotides: 8. Clones were read by immunoSEQ multiplex PCR, and TCRdb kept only the in-frame ones, dropping some. The repertoire holds hundreds of thousands of clones, about 91% seen once, with about 0.91% in the top ten. The origin of this receptor is a man aged 18 to 29 with COVID-19, enrolled during active disease. Sequenced input: peripheral blood. The chain links TRBV24-1 to TRBJ2-1; 9 nucleotides align to TRBD2. The CDR3 spells CATSDLMREGHGEQFF. CDR3 nucleotide sequence: TGTGCCACCAGTGATTTGATGCGGGAGGGCCATGGTGAGCAGTTCTTC.